The rows below give T cell receptor beta chains drawn from one sample of a study of blood T cells in healthy people across ages. TCRdb analysed the 5' RACE reads with MiXCR anew, one entry per CDR3 protein. Of roughly 1,000,000 distinct CDR3 sequences listed, under 30% are singletons. These data are also associated with another study on T cells of mothers and their children.

Sequencing was done on a sample of blood. These receptors were collected from a girl aged 2 to 9 in good health. Both conserved end residues are part of each CDR3. The D gene is left open where the match is weak. Clone sizes are given selectively: once, few, many, or a class where the clone is expanded.

clone_size,j_call,v_call,d_call,cdr3_aa,cdr3_nt
once,TRBJ2-2,TRBV7-2,NA,CASSNLAGGGELFF,TGTGCCAGCAGCAACTTAGCCGGGGGCGGGGAGCTGTTTTTT
NA,TRBJ2-1,TRBV3-1,NA,CASSTPLTAYNEQFF,TGTGCCAGCAGCACCCCCTTGACAGCCTACAATGAGCAGTTCTTC
NA,TRBJ2-7,TRBV9,NA,CASSVMPDPYEQYF,TGTGCCAGCAGCGTAATGCCCGACCCCTACGAGCAGTACTTC
few,TRBJ1-4,TRBV29-1,NA,CSVYGATNEKLFF,TGCAGCGTTTATGGGGCAACTAATGAAAAACTGTTTTTT
NA,TRBJ2-5,TRBV9,NA,CASSVEGSKETQYF,TGTGCCAGCAGCGTAGAGGGTAGCAAAGAGACCCAGTACTTC
NA,TRBJ2-1,TRBV6-5,NA,CASSYLQGRSSYNEQFF,TGTGCCAGCAGTTACCTACAGGGTCGTAGCTCCTACAATGAGCAGTTCTTC
few,TRBJ2-2,TRBV5-4,NA,CASSSLGDIRTGELFF,TGTGCCAGCAGCTCATTAGGGGACATAAGAACCGGGGAGCTGTTTTTT
few,TRBJ2-7,TRBV5-8,NA,CASSLVWGSSYEQYF,TGTGCCAGCAGCTTGGTCTGGGGTAGCTCCTACGAGCAGTACTTC
NA,TRBJ2-7,TRBV29-1,TRBD1,CSVGRTGSYEQYF,TGCAGCGTTGGAAGGACAGGCTCCTACGAGCAGTACTTC
few,TRBJ2-7,TRBV7-2,TRBD2,CASSLSRGANDEQYF,TGTGCCAGCAGCTTATCGCGGGGGGCGAATGACGAGCAGTACTTC
few,TRBJ2-5,TRBV7-2,TRBD1,CASTLSTGRMLETQYF,TGTGCCAGCACCTTATCGACAGGGAGAATGCTAGAGACCCAGTACTTC
few,TRBJ2-5,TRBV7-2,NA,CAIPLPGVHTMYF,TGTGCCATACCTCTCCCGGGGGTCCACACGATGTACTTC
few,TRBJ2-2,TRBV7-6,NA,CASSLDVGGGMANTGELFF,TGTGCCAGCAGCTTAGATGTTGGGGGAGGAATGGCGAACACCGGGGAGCTGTTTTTT
few,TRBJ2-3,TRBV7-9,NA,CASSASRDTQYF,TGTGCCAGCAGTGCGTCCCGCGATACGCAGTATTTT
NA,TRBJ1-5,TRBV28,NA,CATSGRSNQPQHF,TGTGCCACCTCGGGACGGAGCAATCAGCCCCAGCATTTT
NA,TRBJ2-1,TRBV7-2,NA,CASSFFGDEQFF,TGTGCCAGCAGCTTTTTCGGGGATGAGCAGTTCTTC
few,TRBJ2-4,TRBV7-3,NA,CASSPGLGIQYF,TGTGCCAGCAGCCCAGGACTGGGCATTCAGTACTTC
NA,TRBJ1-2,TRBV4-3,NA,CASSQDWDLRANYGYTF,TGCGCCAGCAGCCAAGATTGGGATCTGAGGGCCAACTATGGCTACACCTTC
few,TRBJ2-1,TRBV7-9,TRBD1,CASSLVGQVNNEQFF,TGTGCCAGCAGCTTGGTGGGACAGGTAAACAATGAGCAGTTCTTC
NA,TRBJ1-4,TRBV5-1,NA,CASRPTDHGAEKLFF,TGCGCCAGCAGGCCTACCGACCACGGGGCCGAAAAACTGTTTTTT
few,TRBJ1-2,TRBV10-3,NA,CAISEGQTAYNYGYTF,TGTGCCATCAGTGAGGGACAGACAGCCTATAACTATGGCTACACCTTC
once,TRBJ1-4,TRBV11-2,NA,CASSLGGTEGEKLFF,TGTGCCAGCAGCTTAGGGGGGACCGAAGGAGAAAAACTGTTTTTT
few,TRBJ2-4,TRBV20-1,NA,CSARSQGRDKNIQYF,TGCAGTGCTAGAAGCCAGGGGCGGGACAAAAACATTCAGTACTTC
NA,TRBJ2-7,TRBV19,NA,CASSIRGAENFPYEQYF,TGTGCCAGTAGTATCCGGGGGGCCGAGAACTTCCCCTACGAGCAGTACTTC
few,TRBJ2-7,TRBV9,NA,CASSPRLMGSYEQYF,TGTGCCAGCAGCCCTCGATTGATGGGCTCCTACGAGCAGTACTTC
NA,TRBJ2-7,TRBV27,TRBD1,CASSASGQTYEQYF,TGTGCCAGCAGCGCCTCGGGACAGACCTACGAGCAGTACTTC
NA,TRBJ1-2,TRBV29-1,NA,CSVGGEGGYTF,TGCAGCGTTGGGGGGGAAGGAGGCTACACCTTC
NA,TRBJ1-1,TRBV7-9,NA,CASSPWQGSNTEAFF,TGTGCCAGCAGCCCGTGGCAGGGGAGCAACACTGAAGCTTTCTTT
few,TRBJ2-7,TRBV29-1,NA,CSVQAIQGVEQYF,TGCAGCGTTCAGGCGATACAGGGTGTCGAGCAGTACTTC
NA,TRBJ1-5,TRBV18,NA,CASSYQVEVGQPQHF,TGTGCCAGCTCCTACCAAGTTGAGGTGGGGCAGCCCCAGCATTTT
few,TRBJ2-2,TRBV29-1,TRBD1,CSVEPGQGEPGELFF,TGCAGCGTGGAACCGGGACAGGGCGAGCCCGGGGAGCTGTTTTTT
NA,TRBJ2-1,TRBV6-5,TRBD1,CASKEGQGAYEQFF,TGTGCCAGCAAGGAGGGACAGGGGGCGTATGAGCAGTTCTTC